What follows is one TCR beta chain and its context. Antigen specificity is unknown. The entry originates in a study of blood T cells in healthy people across ages. Researchers collected approximately 9.9 milliliters of peripheral blood from every single donor. Overall study findings and caveats: It was found that TCR beta diversity correlated strongly with the percentage of naive T cells.

V lost 8 bases, J lost 11 bases, and 24 bases lay in between. CDR1 is MNHEY, CDR2 SMNVEV, per germline (reference sequence). The CDR3 is 14 amino acids. Through a sample-barcoded 5' primer and a J-beta primer mix, a second PCR was run for roughly 6 to 11 cycles. Researchers report that a template-switch adaptor with 12 random nucleotides tagged each cDNA molecule. Every individual sample yielded 2.5 million or more paired-end reads (each containing CDR3). Via MiXCR, TCRdb re-called the 5' RACE reads, giving one row per CDR3 protein. The sample includes roughly 1,300,000 distinct CDR3 sequences, around 59% seen only once; the top ten take 5% to 7%.

This sequence joins TRBV27 and TRBJ1-2; D remains unclear. The sequence was obtained from a man aged 18 to 30 in good health. Sequences were obtained from blood. CDR3 in DNA: TGTGCCAGCGCCATCGGACCGGCCGGGGAGCGATACACCTTC. It specifies CASAIGPAGERYTF.